The T cell receptor beta chain under discussion was sequenced for a study of control samples from healthy donors and cancer patients. The CDR3 extends over 15 amino acids. Trimming cost V 5 bases and J 7 bases; bases outside gene matches: 10. Germline V gives CDR1 SEHNR, CDR2 FQNEAQ (reference sequence). Sequencing was performed with immunoSEQ multiplex PCR; in TCRdb, only in-frame clones are kept and a portion is missing. The table has about 120,000 clones, roughly 91% seen once; the top ten hold 2% to 2.5%. Only a few counts were recorded for this clone. The receptor was derived from a woman in her 70s in good health. The sequencing input was blood. The chain joins TRBV7-9 to TRBJ2-7; TRBD2 matches 11 bases. CDR3 sequence reads: CASSPGTSGGREQYF. The CDR3, as DNA: TGTGCCAGCAGCCCAGGGACTAGCGGCGGTCGAGAGCAGTACTTC.